This TCR beta chain emerged from a study of blood T cell repertoires in COVID-19 (dated by TCRdb to the early 2020s). For the study in its entirety: Collaborator samples came from the United States, Italy and Spain and covered acute and convalescent phases of COVID-19. A de-identified subject ID, COVID-19 status, age in years and sex were almost always included in the sample metadata. Deeply sampled blood TCRbeta repertoires from subjects exposed to, actively infected with, or recovered from COVID-19 were included in the dataset. The prospective study material was composed of cDNA or gDNA derived from T cells, B-cell-depleted T cells, or PBMCs. The samples were drawn from the first 160 participants of the ongoing ImmuneRACE study and from 1,254 subjects provided by 6 global collaborators. Where available, HLA class I and class II types were obtained from metadata supplied by the sample provider rather than from assay-based typing. A freely available public database, intended as a resource for researchers studying the immune response to SARS-CoV-2, is where the repertoires were released.

In the prospective study, participants were roughly 18 to 95 years old, resided in about two dozen geographic areas of the United States, and were enrolled through a virtual design. To assign participants to cohorts, the prospective study relied on clinical history that participants themselves reported in a screening survey and a study questionnaire. Recovered participants in ImmuneRACE Cohort 3 were defined by two consecutive negative NP/OP PCR tests, clearance by a healthcare professional, or resolution of symptoms. In the prospective study, whole blood, serum and a nasopharyngeal or oropharyngeal swab were collected from each participant by mobile phlebotomists. Over a roughly 2-month period, participants in the prospective study had the option of providing additional blood draws and questionnaires. Prospective study blood samples were shipped either frozen or at room temperature before DNA extraction.

The immunoSEQ Assay, a bias-controlled multiplex PCR, was used to amplify TCRbeta CDR3 regions from genomic DNA. As for the original processing: The number of nucleated cells in each sample was estimated by amplification of reference gene primers within the assay. To quantify the absolute abundance of each unique TCRbeta CDR3 rearrangement, sequence reads were collapsed and filtered. Productive Simpson clonality was computed per sample as the square root of Simpson's diversity index over productive rearrangements. The immuneACCESS repertoire file appears here via TCRdb, limited to in-frame rearrangements. These files lack a portion of the clones; in checked studies, under half of the deficit traces to unresolved V genes, and the cause of the others is not known. The D gene and trimming were derived from the DNA, and the V and J assignments and clone size from that table. Recorded for this sample are 280,000 or so clones; 70% to 90% of them occurred a single time. The top ten hold over 2% of the sample.

With regard to this clone: The antigen this receptor binds is unknown. It has no much larger one-base neighbor in the sample; base qualities were not kept.

The investigation overall reported the following: The quantity of clinical and demographic metadata differed by source and by participant and was supplied without curation.

The TCR originated in a man aged 25-45 years who had recovered from COVID-19. Sequenced material: PBMCs or T cells enriched from blood (not recorded which).

The CDR3 region reads CASSTSGTYNEKLFF. The DNA reads TGTGCCAGCAGCACCTCCGGGACTTACAATGAAAAACTGTTTTTT. The chain links TRBV11-2 with TRBJ1-4; the D gene is possibly TRBD1, with 5 bases matching. The germline V gene encodes CDR1 SGHAT and CDR2 FQNNGV. The cysteine opens and the phenylalanine closes a CDR3 of 15 amino acids. The entry retains the CDR3 DNA only, 45 bases that are in frame from base 1. The germline ends are 15 bases apart after V is trimmed by 5 bases and J by 5 bases.